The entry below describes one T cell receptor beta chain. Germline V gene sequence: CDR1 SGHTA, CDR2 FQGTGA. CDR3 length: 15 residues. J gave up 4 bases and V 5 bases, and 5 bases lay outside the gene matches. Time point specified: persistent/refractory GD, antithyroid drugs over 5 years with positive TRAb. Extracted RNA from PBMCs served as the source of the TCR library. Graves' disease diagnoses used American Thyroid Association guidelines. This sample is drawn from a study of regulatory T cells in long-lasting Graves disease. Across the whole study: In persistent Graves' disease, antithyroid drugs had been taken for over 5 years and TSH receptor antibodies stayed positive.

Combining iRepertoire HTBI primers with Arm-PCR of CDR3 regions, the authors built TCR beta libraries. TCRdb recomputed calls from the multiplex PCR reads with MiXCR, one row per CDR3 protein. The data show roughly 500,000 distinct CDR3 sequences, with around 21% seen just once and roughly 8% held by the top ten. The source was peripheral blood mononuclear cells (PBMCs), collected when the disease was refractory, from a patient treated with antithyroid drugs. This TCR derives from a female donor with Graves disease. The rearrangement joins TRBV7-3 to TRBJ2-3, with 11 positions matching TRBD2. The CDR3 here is CASSHTSGSADTQYF. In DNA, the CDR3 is TGTGCCAGCAGCCACACTAGCGGGAGTGCAGATACGCAGTATTTT.